In this sample, the clone carrying this T cell receptor beta chain turned up a few times. cDNA carried unique molecular identifiers, and a universal primer site was added by template switching. MiXCR was run by TCRdb on the 5' RACE reads, yielding one entry per CDR3 protein. This repertoire shows about 890,000 distinct CDR3 sequences, 9% to 15% found once; its top ten account for around 1.6%. Germline lookup yields CDR1 SGHNT and CDR2 YYREEE (reference sequence). V was cut by 1 base and J by 2 bases, with 15 bases left in between. This CDR3 is built from 16 residues. These data are taken from a study of identical twins. The data were also submitted as part of a second study, on yellow fever vaccine responses in identical twins.

The sequence derives from a woman aged 18-29 years in good health. The chain links TRBV5-4 to TRBJ2-5; perhaps TRBD1 as D (6 bases). The sequenced sample was PBMCs. CDR3 DNA sequence: TGTGCCAGCAGCTTGCCCCAGGGGATGGGGCAAGAGACCCAGTACTTC. This codes for CASSLPQGMGQETQYF.